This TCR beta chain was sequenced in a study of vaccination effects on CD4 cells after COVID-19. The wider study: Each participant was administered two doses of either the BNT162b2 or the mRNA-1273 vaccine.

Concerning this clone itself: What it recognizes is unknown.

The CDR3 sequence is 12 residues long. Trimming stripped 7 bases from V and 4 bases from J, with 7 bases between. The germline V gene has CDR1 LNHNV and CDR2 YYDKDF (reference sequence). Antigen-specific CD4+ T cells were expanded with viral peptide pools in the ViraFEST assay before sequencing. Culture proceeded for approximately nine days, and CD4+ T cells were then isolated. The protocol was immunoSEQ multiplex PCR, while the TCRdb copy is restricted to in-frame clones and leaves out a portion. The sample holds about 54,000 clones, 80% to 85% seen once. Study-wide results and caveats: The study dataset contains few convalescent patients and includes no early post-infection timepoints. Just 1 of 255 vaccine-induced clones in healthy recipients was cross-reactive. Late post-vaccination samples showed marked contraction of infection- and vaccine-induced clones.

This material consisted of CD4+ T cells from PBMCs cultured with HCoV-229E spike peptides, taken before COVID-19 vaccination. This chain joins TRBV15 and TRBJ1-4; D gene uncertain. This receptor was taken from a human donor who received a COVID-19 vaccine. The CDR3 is CATKRVNEKLFF. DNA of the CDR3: TGTGCCACCAAACGGGTTAATGAAAAACTGTTTTTT.